This TCR beta chain was found in a study of blood T cell repertoires in COVID-19. Trimming removed 3 bases at V and 12 bases at J, with 11 bases between. The CDR3 covers 12 residues. Germline V CDR1 and CDR2: SEHNR, FQNEAQ (reference sequence). The data were produced by immunoSEQ multiplex PCR, yet TCRdb's version contains in-frame clones alone and is incomplete. The table shows nearly 100,000 clones, with about 80% occurring only once. The material sequenced was peripheral blood. This sequence was found in a man in his 70s with acute or convalescent COVID-19. The chain combines TRBV7-9 with TRBJ1-4; D remains ambiguous. The CDR3 DNA follows: TGTGCCAGCAGCTTCCGCGGGGAAGAACTGTTTTTT. Amino acid sequence: CASSFRGEELFF.